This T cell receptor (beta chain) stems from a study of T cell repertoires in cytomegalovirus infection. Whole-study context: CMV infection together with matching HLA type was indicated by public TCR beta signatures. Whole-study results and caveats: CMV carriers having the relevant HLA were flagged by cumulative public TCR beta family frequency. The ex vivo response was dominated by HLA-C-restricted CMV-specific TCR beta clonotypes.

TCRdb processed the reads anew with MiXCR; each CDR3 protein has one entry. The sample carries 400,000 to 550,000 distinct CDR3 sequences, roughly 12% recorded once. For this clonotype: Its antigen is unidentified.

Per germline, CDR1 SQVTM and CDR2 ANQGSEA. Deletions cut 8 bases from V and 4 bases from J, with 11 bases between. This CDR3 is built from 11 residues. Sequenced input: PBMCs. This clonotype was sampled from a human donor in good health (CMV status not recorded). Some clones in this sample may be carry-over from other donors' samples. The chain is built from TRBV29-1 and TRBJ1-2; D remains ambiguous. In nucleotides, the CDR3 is TGCAGCTCCCCATCCGTCTATGGCTACACCTTC. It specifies CSSPSVYGYTF. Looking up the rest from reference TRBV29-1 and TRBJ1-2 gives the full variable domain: SAVISQKPSRDICQRGTSLTIQCQVDSQVTMMFWYRQQPGQSLTLIATANQGSEATYESGFVIDKFPISRPNLTFSTLTVSNMSPEDSSIYLCSSPSVYGYTFGSGTRLTVV.